The rows below give T cell receptor beta chains drawn from one sample of a study of molecular identifiers for immune sequencing clone quantification. TCRdb itself ran the PCR reads through MiXCR, one entry per CDR3 protein. The table records about 6,100 distinct CDR3 sequences, approximately 15% of them present only once. Sequencing input: naive CD8+ T cells from blood, with Jurkat cell RNA spiked in. The receptors come from a human donor in good health. Some libraries in this study had Jurkat cell RNA spiked in. The CDR3 runs from the conserved cysteine through the conserved F or W. Fields, in order: D gene, clone size, J gene, V gene, CDR3 DNA, CDR3 protein. D genes are given only for firm matches. Expanded clones are given a class, and other clones once, few, many or no size at all.

d_gene: .
abundance: medium-sized
j_gene: TRBJ2-5
v_gene: TRBV19
CDR3nt: TGTGCCAGTAGTAGACAGGAGACCCAGTACTTC
CDR3aa: CASSRQETQYF

d_gene: .
abundance: medium-sized
j_gene: TRBJ2-3
v_gene: TRBV7-2
CDR3nt: TGTGCCAGCAGCTCCCCACTGACAGATACGCAGTATTTT
CDR3aa: CASSSPLTDTQYF

d_gene: .
abundance: many
j_gene: TRBJ2-7
v_gene: TRBV6-5
CDR3nt: TGTGCCAGCAGTTACCTCGACAGGAGGTACGAGCAGTACTTC
CDR3aa: CASSYLDRRYEQYF

d_gene: .
abundance: .
j_gene: TRBJ2-1
v_gene: TRBV3-1
CDR3nt: TGTGCCAGCAGCCAAGTGGTAGCGGCACCCAACAATGAGCAGTTCTTC
CDR3aa: CASSQVVAAPNNEQFF

d_gene: TRBD1
abundance: .
j_gene: TRBJ1-2
v_gene: TRBV6-1
CDR3nt: TGTGCCAGCAGTCCGTGGACAGGGGAGACCTATGGCTACACCTTC
CDR3aa: CASSPWTGETYGYTF

d_gene: .
abundance: medium-sized
j_gene: TRBJ2-3
v_gene: TRBV6-2/TRBV6-3
CDR3nt: TGTGCCAGCAGCCCAAACACAGATACGCAGTATTTT
CDR3aa: CASSPNTDTQYF

d_gene: .
abundance: .
j_gene: TRBJ2-3
v_gene: TRBV18
CDR3nt: TGTGCCAGCTCACCCTCCCCCGGGGCGTCCACAGATACGCAGTATTTT
CDR3aa: CASSPSPGASTDTQYF

d_gene: .
abundance: many
j_gene: TRBJ1-1
v_gene: TRBV13
CDR3nt: TGTGCCAGCAGCTCCAGACGGATTGAAGCTTTCTTT
CDR3aa: CASSSRRIEAFF

d_gene: .
abundance: medium-sized
j_gene: TRBJ1-2
v_gene: TRBV29-1
CDR3nt: TGCAGCGTTGAAGAGCAGGGGCACTATGGCTACACCTTC
CDR3aa: CSVEEQGHYGYTF

d_gene: .
abundance: medium-sized
j_gene: TRBJ2-7
v_gene: TRBV29-1
CDR3nt: TGCAGCGTTGAAGGGGGCCCAGGAGGGGTGGACCCCTACGAGCAGTACTTC
CDR3aa: CSVEGGPGGVDPYEQYF

d_gene: .
abundance: medium-sized
j_gene: TRBJ1-1
v_gene: TRBV13
CDR3nt: TGTGCCAGCAGCTTAGGAGGGGGACAGAACACTGAAGCTTTCTTT
CDR3aa: CASSLGGGQNTEAFF

d_gene: TRBD1
abundance: medium-sized
j_gene: TRBJ2-7
v_gene: TRBV19
CDR3nt: TGTGCCAGTAGTGCCCGGGACAGGGAAACCTACGAGCAGTACTTC
CDR3aa: CASSARDRETYEQYF

d_gene: .
abundance: .
j_gene: TRBJ1-1
v_gene: TRBV30
CDR3nt: TGTGCCTGGAGTCGGGGGGTTTCGAACACTGAAGCTTTCTTT
CDR3aa: CAWSRGVSNTEAFF

d_gene: .
abundance: medium-sized
j_gene: TRBJ1-1
v_gene: TRBV6-5
CDR3nt: TGTGCCAGCAGTCCCCAGGGAGGTTTAGGTTTCGGCACTGAAGCTTTCTTT
CDR3aa: CASSPQGGLGFGTEAFF

d_gene: .
abundance: medium-sized
j_gene: TRBJ2-7
v_gene: TRBV6-6
CDR3nt: TGTGCCAGCAGCCTCGGGGCATACGAGCAGTACTTC
CDR3aa: CASSLGAYEQYF

d_gene: TRBD2
abundance: many
j_gene: TRBJ2-1
v_gene: TRBV12-3/TRBV12-4
CDR3nt: TGTGCCAGCAGTCCAATAGCGGGGGGGCTGTATGAGCAGTTCTTC
CDR3aa: CASSPIAGGLYEQFF

d_gene: TRBD1
abundance: .
j_gene: TRBJ1-2
v_gene: TRBV4-3
CDR3nt: TGCGCCAGCAGCCAAGCGACAGGGGCCGGCTATGGCTACACCTTC
CDR3aa: CASSQATGAGYGYTF

d_gene: .
abundance: medium-sized
j_gene: TRBJ2-3
v_gene: TRBV27
CDR3nt: TGTGCCAGCAGTTTCGGTGGCAGCACAGATACGCAGTATTTT
CDR3aa: CASSFGGSTDTQYF

d_gene: TRBD2
abundance: medium-sized
j_gene: TRBJ2-3
v_gene: TRBV11-2
CDR3nt: TGTGCCAGCAGCTTAGATGCGGCGGGAGCGGGCACAGATACGCAGTATTTT
CDR3aa: CASSLDAAGAGTDTQYF

d_gene: .
abundance: medium-sized
j_gene: TRBJ1-3
v_gene: TRBV20-1
CDR3nt: TGCAGTGCTACTAACCCGAGCTCTGGAAACACCATATATTTT
CDR3aa: CSATNPSSGNTIYF

d_gene: TRBD1
abundance: medium-sized
j_gene: TRBJ2-3
v_gene: TRBV16
CDR3nt: TGTGCCAGCAGCCATCGGCAGGGGGTCGCAGATACGCAGTATTTT
CDR3aa: CASSHRQGVADTQYF

d_gene: TRBD2
abundance: medium-sized
j_gene: TRBJ2-7
v_gene: TRBV13
CDR3nt: TGTGCCAGCAGCTCTAGCGGGGCCCGCTCCTACGAGCAGTACTTC
CDR3aa: CASSSSGARSYEQYF

d_gene: .
abundance: medium-sized
j_gene: TRBJ2-4
v_gene: TRBV23-1
CDR3nt: TGCGCCAGCAGTCGGGGACCGACGCTAGCCAAAAACATTCAGTACTTC
CDR3aa: CASSRGPTLAKNIQYF

d_gene: .
abundance: medium-sized
j_gene: TRBJ1-1
v_gene: TRBV6-5
CDR3nt: TGTGCCAGCAGTTACCGAGGGCAGGGAGAAGCTTTCTTT
CDR3aa: CASSYRGQGEAFF

d_gene: .
abundance: medium-sized
j_gene: TRBJ1-5
v_gene: TRBV18
CDR3nt: TGTGCCAGCTCACCACGAGACAGCTCCTATCAGCCCCAGCATTTT
CDR3aa: CASSPRDSSYQPQHF

d_gene: .
abundance: medium-sized
j_gene: TRBJ1-5
v_gene: TRBV11-2
CDR3nt: TGTGCCAGCAGCTTAGCGGTCTATCAGCCCCAGCATTTT
CDR3aa: CASSLAVYQPQHF

d_gene: TRBD1
abundance: medium-sized
j_gene: TRBJ2-2
v_gene: TRBV7-9
CDR3nt: TGTGCCAGCAGCCCCCCGGGGACAGGGACCGGGGAGCTGTTTTTT
CDR3aa: CASSPPGTGTGELFF

d_gene: .
abundance: medium-sized
j_gene: TRBJ2-7
v_gene: TRBV7-2
CDR3nt: TGTGCCAGCAGCCGAGGAAGAAGGACAGATCACTACGAGCAGTACTTC
CDR3aa: CASSRGRRTDHYEQYF

d_gene: .
abundance: medium-sized
j_gene: TRBJ2-2
v_gene: TRBV10-2
CDR3nt: TGCGCCAGCAGTGACTCAAGGCCCGGGGAGCTGTTTTTT
CDR3aa: CASSDSRPGELFF

d_gene: .
abundance: medium-sized
j_gene: TRBJ2-7
v_gene: TRBV6-6
CDR3nt: TGTGCCAGCAGCCCCGGCAGCTACCAGTACGAGCAGTACTTC
CDR3aa: CASSPGSYQYEQYF

d_gene: .
abundance: medium-sized
j_gene: TRBJ2-6
v_gene: TRBV7-9
CDR3nt: TGTGCCAGCAGCGGTAAAGGATCTGGGGCCAACGTCCTGACTTTC
CDR3aa: CASSGKGSGANVLTF

d_gene: .
abundance: many
j_gene: TRBJ2-7
v_gene: TRBV18
CDR3nt: TGTGCCAGCTCACCAGATGCTGGAGCCTACGAGCAGTACTTC
CDR3aa: CASSPDAGAYEQYF

d_gene: TRBD1
abundance: medium-sized
j_gene: TRBJ1-2
v_gene: TRBV28
CDR3nt: TGTGCCAGCAAAGATCCGGGACAGAGCTATGGCTACACCTTC
CDR3aa: CASKDPGQSYGYTF

d_gene: .
abundance: medium-sized
j_gene: TRBJ2-3
v_gene: TRBV10-3
CDR3nt: TGTGCCATCAACGTGGGCTTCAACACAGATACGCAGTATTTT
CDR3aa: CAINVGFNTDTQYF

d_gene: .
abundance: medium-sized
j_gene: TRBJ2-7
v_gene: TRBV7-8
CDR3nt: TGTGCCAGCAGCTTAGGTGTAGGGCCTTTAAGCTCCTACGAGCAGTACTTC
CDR3aa: CASSLGVGPLSSYEQYF

d_gene: .
abundance: medium-sized
j_gene: TRBJ1-3
v_gene: TRBV29-1
CDR3nt: TGCAGCGTGGCCGCAGGGGAATACTCTGGAAACACCATATATTTT
CDR3aa: CSVAAGEYSGNTIYF

d_gene: .
abundance: many
j_gene: TRBJ2-7
v_gene: TRBV12-3/TRBV12-4
CDR3nt: TGTGCCAGCAGTTATTCCCTTACCGGCGAGCAGTACTTC
CDR3aa: CASSYSLTGEQYF

d_gene: TRBD2
abundance: .
j_gene: TRBJ2-3
v_gene: TRBV7-9
CDR3nt: TGTGCCAGCAGCTTAGAGTGGAGCGGGGGATCTGGCACAGATACGCAGTATTTT
CDR3aa: CASSLEWSGGSGTDTQYF